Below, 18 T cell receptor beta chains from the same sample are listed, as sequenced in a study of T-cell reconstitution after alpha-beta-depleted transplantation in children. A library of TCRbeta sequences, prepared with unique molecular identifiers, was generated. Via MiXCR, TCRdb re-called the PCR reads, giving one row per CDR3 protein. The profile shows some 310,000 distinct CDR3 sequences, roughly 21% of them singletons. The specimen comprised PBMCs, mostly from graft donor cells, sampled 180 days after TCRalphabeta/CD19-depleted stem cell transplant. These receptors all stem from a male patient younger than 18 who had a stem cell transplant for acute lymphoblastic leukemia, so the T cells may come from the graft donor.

CDR3 bases: TGTGCCAGCAGTCAACCGCAGGGTTATAACTATGGCTACACCTTC. Its translation: CASSQPQGYNYGYTF. J is TRBJ1-2 and V is TRBV7-9; a possible D gene is TRBD1 (5 bases). Trimming pared 6 bases from V and 1 base from J, leaving 15 bases between. The CDR3 runs to 15 residues. Germline V gene sequence: CDR1 SEHNR, CDR2 FQNEAQ (reference sequence). The entire variable domain, with the rest obtained from reference TRBV7-9 and TRBJ1-2, is as follows: DTGVSQNPRHKITKRGQNVTFRCDPISEHNRLYWYRQTLGQGPEFLTYFQNEAQLEKSRLLSDRFSAERPKGSFSTLEIQRTEQGDSAMYLCASSQPQGYNYGYTFGSGTRLTVV.

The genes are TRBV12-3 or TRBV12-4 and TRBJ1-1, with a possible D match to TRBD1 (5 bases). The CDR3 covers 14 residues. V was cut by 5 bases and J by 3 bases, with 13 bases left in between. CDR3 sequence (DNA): TGTGCCAGCAGTATGAACAGGAAGTACACTGAAGCTTTCTTT. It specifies CASSMNRKYTEAFF.

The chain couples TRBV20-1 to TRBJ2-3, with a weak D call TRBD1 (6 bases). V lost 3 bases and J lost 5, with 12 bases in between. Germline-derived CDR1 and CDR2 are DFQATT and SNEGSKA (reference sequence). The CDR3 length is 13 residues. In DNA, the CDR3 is TGCAGTGCTAGGCTAACAGGGAGAGATACGCAGTATTTT. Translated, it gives CSARLTGRDTQYF.

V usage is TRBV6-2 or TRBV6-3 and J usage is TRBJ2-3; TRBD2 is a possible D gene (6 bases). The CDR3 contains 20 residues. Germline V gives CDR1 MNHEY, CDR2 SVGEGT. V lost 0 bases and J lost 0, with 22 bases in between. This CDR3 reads CASSYSRAGPSGVSTDTQYF. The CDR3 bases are TGTGCCAGCAGTTACTCGCGGGCGGGGCCCAGTGGCGTTAGCACAGATACGCAGTATTTT.

CDR3 amino acids: CASSLGPGGTHYGYTF. The CDR3 DNA is TGTGCCAGCAGCTTAGGTCCGGGGGGAACTCACTATGGCTACACCTTC. The V call is TRBV11-2, the J call TRBJ1-2; TRBD1 might be the D (5 bases). V lost 1 base to trimming and J lost 3 bases, with 15 bases between them. This CDR3 is 16 amino acids long. The germline gives CDR1 SGHAT, CDR2 FQNNGV.

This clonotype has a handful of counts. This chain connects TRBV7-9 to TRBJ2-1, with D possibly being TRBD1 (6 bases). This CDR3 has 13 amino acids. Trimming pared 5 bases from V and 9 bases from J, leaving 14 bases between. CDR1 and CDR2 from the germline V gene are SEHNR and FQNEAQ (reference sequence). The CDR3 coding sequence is TGTGCCAGCAGCCATGGACAGCCCCCTGAGCAGTTCTTC. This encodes CASSHGQPPEQFF.

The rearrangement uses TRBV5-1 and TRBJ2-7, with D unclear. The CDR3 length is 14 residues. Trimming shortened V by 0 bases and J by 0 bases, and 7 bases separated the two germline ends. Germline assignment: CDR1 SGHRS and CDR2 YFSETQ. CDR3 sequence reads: CASSLVSGSYEQYF. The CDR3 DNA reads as TGCGCCAGCAGCTTGGTTTCAGGCTCCTACGAGCAGTACTTC.

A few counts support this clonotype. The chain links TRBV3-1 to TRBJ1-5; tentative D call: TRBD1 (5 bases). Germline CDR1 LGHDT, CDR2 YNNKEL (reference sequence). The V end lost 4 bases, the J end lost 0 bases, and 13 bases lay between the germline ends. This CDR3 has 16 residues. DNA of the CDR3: TGTGCCAGCAGCCTCTTGGGGCCCTATAGCAATCAGCCCCAGCATTTT. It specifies CASSLLGPYSNQPQHF.

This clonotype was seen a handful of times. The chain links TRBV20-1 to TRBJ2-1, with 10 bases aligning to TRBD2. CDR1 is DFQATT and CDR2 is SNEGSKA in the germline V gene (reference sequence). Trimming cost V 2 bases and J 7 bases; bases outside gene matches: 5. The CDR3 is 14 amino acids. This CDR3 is CSARWASGSNEQFF. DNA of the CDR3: TGCAGTGCTAGATGGGCTAGCGGGAGTAATGAGCAGTTCTTC.

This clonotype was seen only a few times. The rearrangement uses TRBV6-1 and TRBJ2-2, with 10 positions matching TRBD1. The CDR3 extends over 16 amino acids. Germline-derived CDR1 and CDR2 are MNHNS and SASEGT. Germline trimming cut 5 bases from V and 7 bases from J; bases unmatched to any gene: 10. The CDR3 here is CASSPRDRGLIGELFF. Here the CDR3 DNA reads TGTGCCAGCAGTCCGCGGGACAGGGGATTAATCGGGGAGCTGTTTTTT.

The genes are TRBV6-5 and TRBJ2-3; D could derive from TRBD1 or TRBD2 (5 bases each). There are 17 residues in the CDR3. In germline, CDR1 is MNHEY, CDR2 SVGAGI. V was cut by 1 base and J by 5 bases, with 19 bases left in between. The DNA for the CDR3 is TGTGCCAGCAGTTACTATATTCGGGACCAACCAAGAGATACGCAGTATTTT. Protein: CASSYYIRDQPRDTQYF.

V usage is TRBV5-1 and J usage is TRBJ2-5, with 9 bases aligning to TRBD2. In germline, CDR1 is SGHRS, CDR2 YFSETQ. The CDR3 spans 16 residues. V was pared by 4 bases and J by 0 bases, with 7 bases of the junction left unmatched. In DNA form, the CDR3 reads TGCGCCAGCAGCCCTCGACTAGCGGTAAACCAAGAGACCCAGTACTTC. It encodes CASSPRLAVNQETQYF.

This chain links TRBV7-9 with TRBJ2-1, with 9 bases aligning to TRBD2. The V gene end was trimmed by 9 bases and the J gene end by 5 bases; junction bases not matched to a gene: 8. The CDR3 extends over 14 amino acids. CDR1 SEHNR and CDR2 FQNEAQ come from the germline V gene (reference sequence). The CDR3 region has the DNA TGTGCCAGTAAGCGGGAGGTGAGGGACAATGAGCAGTTCTTC. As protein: CASKREVRDNEQFF.

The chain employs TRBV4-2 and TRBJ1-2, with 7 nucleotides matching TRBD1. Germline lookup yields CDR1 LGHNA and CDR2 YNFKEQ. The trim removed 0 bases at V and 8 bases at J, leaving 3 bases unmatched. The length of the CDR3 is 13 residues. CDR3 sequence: CASSQEGGRGYTF. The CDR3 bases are TGTGCCAGCAGCCAAGAAGGGGGCCGGGGCTACACCTTC.

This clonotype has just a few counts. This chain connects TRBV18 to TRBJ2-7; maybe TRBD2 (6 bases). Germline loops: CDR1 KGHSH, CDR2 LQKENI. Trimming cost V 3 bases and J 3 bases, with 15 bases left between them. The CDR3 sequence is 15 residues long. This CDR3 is CASSPSGERGYEQYF. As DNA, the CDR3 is TGTGCCAGCTCACCGTCGGGGGAGCGCGGCTACGAGCAGTACTTC.

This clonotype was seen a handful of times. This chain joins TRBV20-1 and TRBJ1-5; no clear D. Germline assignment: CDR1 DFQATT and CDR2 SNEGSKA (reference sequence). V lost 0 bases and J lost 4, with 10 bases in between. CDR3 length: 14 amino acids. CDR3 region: CSARDSNQNQPQHF. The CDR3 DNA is TGCAGTGCTAGAGATTCAAACCAAAATCAGCCCCAGCATTTT.

CDR3 nucleotides: TGCGCCAGCAGCCAAGATGAAGGGTGGGCTAATTCACCCCTCCACTTT. This gives the protein CASSQDEGWANSPLHF. The chain uses TRBV4-1 and TRBJ1-6, with D unclear. Trimming removed 0 bases from V and 6 bases from J, with 12 bases in between. The CDR3 contains 16 residues. Germline lookup yields CDR1 MGHRA and CDR2 YSYEKL.

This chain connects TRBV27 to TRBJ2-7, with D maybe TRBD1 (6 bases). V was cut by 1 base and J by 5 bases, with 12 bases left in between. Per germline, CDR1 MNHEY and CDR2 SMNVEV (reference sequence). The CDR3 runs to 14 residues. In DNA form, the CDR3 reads TGTGCCAGCAGTTTATACAGGGAAGTAGACGAGCAGTACTTC. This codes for CASSLYREVDEQYF.